What follows is one T cell receptor (beta chain) and its context. The entry originates in a study of cytomegalovirus exposure and HLA in healthy donors. The PCR contained 60 Vbeta and 13 Jbeta primers. Clones were sequenced by immunoSEQ multiplex PCR, and TCRdb holds only the in-frame ones, with some missing. There are roughly 45,000 clones in the sample, with approximately 1.8% held by the top ten. Germline-derived CDR1 and CDR2 are LGHNA and YSLEER. The CDR3 covers 15 residues. The V and J ends lost 0 bases and 6 bases respectively, with 12 bases between them. The chain employs TRBV4-3 and TRBJ1-5; no definite D call. The receptor was derived from a woman in her 30s in good health and CMV-seronegative. The specimen sequenced was PBMCs. The CDR3 is CASSQDSTVGQPQHF. The CDR3 nucleotides read TGCGCCAGCAGCCAAGATAGTACAGTAGGTCAGCCCCAGCATTTT.